This passage covers 27 T cell receptor beta chains from one sample sequenced in a study of post-analysis software for immune sequencing data. Presence of unique molecular identifiers characterized the TCR beta cDNA libraries. MiXCR, applied by TCRdb to the PCR reads, yields one record per CDR3 protein. In the table there are a few hundred thousand distinct CDR3 sequences, approximately 45% of which are singletons. These receptors have no identified antigens. General study results and limits: Patients had higher frequencies than controls of about 5 TRBV segments, including TRBV5-6, TRBV5-1 and TRBV20-1.

The sequencing input was blood. The source of these receptors is a girl between 5 and 17 years old with multiple sclerosis.

This chain connects TRBV12-3 or TRBV12-4 to TRBJ2-7, with 7 bases lining up with TRBD1. This CDR3 is built from 14 residues. With V trimmed by 4 bases and J by 3 bases, 6 bases remained unmatched. The CDR3 nucleotides are TGTGCCAGCAGTTCGACAGGGTTTATCTACGAGCAGTACTTC. It encodes CASSSTGFIYEQYF.

This clonotype turned up a few times. This chain joins TRBV20-1 and TRBJ2-7; D is perhaps TRBD2 (6 bases). This CDR3 has 14 amino acids. From germline, CDR1 is DFQATT and CDR2 SNEGSKA (reference sequence). V lost 7 bases and J 3 bases, leaving 19 bases between the germline ends. As DNA, the CDR3 is TGCAGTGACCTGGGACGCCGGAGGGACTACGAGCAGTACTTC. It codes for CSDLGRRRDYEQYF.

This clonotype was picked up a small number of times. This sequence joins TRBV12-3 or TRBV12-4 and TRBJ1-2; the match to TRBD1 covers 8 bases. The CDR3 sequence is 16 residues long. With 3 bases clipped from V and 2 bases from J, the junction kept 8 bases outside the gene matches. Written as DNA, the CDR3 is TGTGCCAGCAGTTTCCAGGGGGCACCAGAAAACTATGGCTACACCTTC. This gives the protein CASSFQGAPENYGYTF.

The chain combines TRBV6-2 or TRBV6-3 with TRBJ2-5; D is uncertain. This CDR3 contains 14 residues. Trimming stripped 5 bases from V and 5 bases from J, with 15 bases between. Germline V gene sequence: CDR1 MNHEY, CDR2 SVGEGT. CDR3 protein: CASSPVGRRETQYF. In DNA, the CDR3 is TGTGCCAGCAGTCCTGTCGGCCGACGGGAGACCCAGTACTTC.

The V and J genes are TRBV28 and TRBJ2-3; D perhaps matches TRBD2 (5 bases). The germline V gene has CDR1 MDHEN and CDR2 SYDVKM. The V gene lost 10 bases and the J gene lost 2 bases, with 16 bases spanning the gap. CDR3 length: 14 amino acids. The CDR3 sequence: CATEGTKPTDTQYF. The CDR3 DNA follows: TGTGCCACCGAGGGAACAAAACCCACAGATACGCAGTATTTT.

The V gene is TRBV6-5, the J gene TRBJ2-3; D is unclear. From germline, CDR1 is MNHEY and CDR2 SVGAGI. CDR3 length equals 13 residues. V lost 0 bases, J lost 9 bases, and 10 bases lay in between. The DNA of the CDR3 is TGTGCCAGCAGTTACTCTAGGGAAGACACGCAGTATTTT. Translating gives CASSYSREDTQYF.

This chain links TRBV20-1 with TRBJ2-7; D unresolved. V was trimmed by 3 bases and J by 3 bases, leaving 6 bases between them. The CDR3 length is 11 residues. The germline CDR1 and CDR2 sequences are DFQATT and SNEGSKA (reference sequence). CDR3 sequence reads: CSARAHYEQYF. Here the CDR3 DNA reads TGCAGTGCTAGGGCTCACTACGAGCAGTACTTC.

This clonotype appeared a few times. The chain joins TRBV7-9 to TRBJ2-7; TRBD2 matches at 8 bases. Germline trimming cut 5 bases from V and 1 base from J; bases unmatched to any gene: 13. The length of the CDR3 is 17 residues. Germline values: CDR1 SEHNR, CDR2 FQNEAQ (reference sequence). CDR3 protein: CASSGTPGLVSSYEQYF. CDR3 bases: TGTGCCAGCAGCGGAACACCGGGACTAGTTAGTTCCTACGAGCAGTACTTC.

This clonotype was picked up many times. The chain joins TRBV5-1 to TRBJ2-1; TRBD2 aligns across 9 bases. This CDR3 has 14 amino acids. Trimming took 4 bases from V and 3 from J; bases not matched to a gene: 2. Germline CDR1 and CDR2: SGHRS and YFSETQ. For the CDR3, the DNA is TGCGCCAGCAGCAGCGGGGGGCTCTACAATGAGCAGTTCTTC. This translates into CASSSGGLYNEQFF.

The rearrangement uses TRBV11-2 and TRBJ2-2; 7 bases are a match to TRBD1. This CDR3 has 16 residues. In germline, CDR1 is SGHAT, CDR2 FQNNGV. With 5 bases clipped from V and 0 bases from J, the junction kept 6 bases outside the gene matches. Here the CDR3 reads CASSPGQRSNTGELFF. The DNA of the CDR3 is TGTGCCAGCAGCCCGGGACAGAGGTCGAACACCGGGGAGCTGTTTTTT.

This chain links TRBV12-3 or TRBV12-4 with TRBJ1-5, with TRBD1 identical over 7 bases. With 5 bases clipped from V and 7 bases from J, the junction kept 8 bases outside the gene matches. This CDR3 is built from 14 residues. The CDR3 is CASSQQGLTQPQHF. The CDR3 bases are TGTGCCAGCAGTCAACAGGGGCTAACGCAGCCCCAGCATTTT.

Concerning this clonotype: This clone may be a read error of a much larger clone one base away. V is TRBV7-2 and J is TRBJ2-3; tentative D call: TRBD2 (6 bases). The CDR3 is 17 amino acids. CDR1 is SGHTA and CDR2 is FQGNSA in the germline V gene. Here the CDR3 reads CASGLERQRERTDTQYF. CDR3 coding DNA: TGTGCCAGCGGCTTAGAACGTCAACGGGAGAGGACAGATACGCAGTATTTT.

The chain uses TRBV28 and TRBJ2-7; TRBD1 matches 10 bases. Germline assignment: CDR1 MDHEN and CDR2 SYDVKM. J lost 0 bases, V lost 3 bases, and 5 bases had no gene match. The CDR3 loop spans 16 amino acids. This CDR3 reads CASSFWDRGSSYEQYF. CDR3 coding DNA: TGTGCCAGCAGTTTCTGGGACAGGGGAAGCTCCTACGAGCAGTACTTC. The entire variable domain, with the rest obtained from reference TRBV28 and TRBJ2-7, is as follows: DVKVTQSSRYLVKRTGEKVFLECVQDMDHENMFWYRQDPGLGLRLIYFSYDVKMKEKGDIPEGYSVSREKKERFSLILESASTNQTSMYLCASSFWDRGSSYEQYFGPGTRLTVT.

J is TRBJ2-7 and V is TRBV4-3, with a tentative D call TRBD1 (6 bases). The CDR3 is 14 amino acids. V shed 4 bases and J shed 6 bases, with 16 bases lying between them. Germline CDR1 reads LGHNA; CDR2 reads YSLEER. The CDR3 DNA sequence: TGCGCCAGCAGCCGAGTACTTAGGGGGTCCGAGCAGTACTTC. This translates into CASSRVLRGSEQYF.

This rearrangement joins TRBV5-5 to TRBJ2-4; 7 bases match TRBD1. This CDR3 is built from 16 residues. The germline CDR1 and CDR2 sequences are SGHKS and YYEKEE (reference sequence). With 4 bases clipped from V and 1 base from J, the junction kept 8 bases outside the gene matches. The CDR3 region is CASSVGTVLAKNIQYF. CDR3 coding DNA: TGTGCCAGCAGCGTAGGGACAGTACTTGCCAAAAACATTCAGTACTTC.

The chain recombines TRBV4-1 with TRBJ2-5; maybe TRBD2 (5 bases). The CDR3 contains 13 residues. V was pared by 6 bases and J by 11 bases, with 19 bases between. Germline CDR1 and CDR2: MGHRA and YSYEKL. The CDR3 sequence: CASRNGLSNEQYF. The CDR3 region has the DNA TGCGCCAGCAGGAATGGACTGAGCAATGAGCAGTACTTC.

The chain joins TRBV10-3 to TRBJ2-3; D gene ambiguous. Germline lookup yields CDR1 ENHRY and CDR2 SYGVKD. The CDR3 has 16 residues. With 6 bases removed from V and 4 bases from J, the gap between germline ends came to 20 bases. This CDR3 is CAISPASTVGADTQYF. The CDR3 DNA reads as TGTGCCATCAGCCCTGCCAGTACCGTCGGCGCAGATACGCAGTATTTT.

This clonotype was detected only once. The chain carries TRBV13 and TRBJ1-6, with 7 nucleotides matching TRBD1. The CDR3 has 17 residues. Losses at the gene ends were 0 bases for V and 9 bases for J; bases not matched to a gene: 11. CDR1 and CDR2 from the germline V gene are PRHDT and FYEKMQ (reference sequence). Here the CDR3 reads CASSLGPNRGLGSPLHF. In DNA form, the CDR3 reads TGTGCCAGCAGCTTAGGCCCCAACAGGGGTTTGGGTTCACCCCTCCACTTT.

The V and J genes are TRBV6-5 and TRBJ2-5, with 11 bases identical to TRBD2. V gave up 0 bases and J gave up 5 bases; unmatched junction bases: 5. CDR1 MNHEY and CDR2 SVGAGI come from the germline V gene. The CDR3 length is 16 residues. DNA of the CDR3: TGTGCCAGCAGTTACTCGGGACTAGCGGAGGGGGAGACCCAGTACTTC. Its protein product is CASSYSGLAEGETQYF.

This clonotype was counted only a few times. This rearrangement joins TRBV20-1 to TRBJ2-5, with 12 bases lining up with TRBD2. Trimming at V came to 6 bases and at J to 5 bases, leaving 1 base not matched to a gene. This CDR3 comprises 12 residues. The germline V gene encodes CDR1 DFQATT and CDR2 SNEGSKA (reference sequence). This CDR3 reads CSATSGRETQYF. The CDR3 region has the DNA TGCAGTGCAACTAGCGGGAGGGAGACCCAGTACTTC.

This clonotype has just a few counts. The rearrangement links TRBV7-2 to TRBJ2-5; perhaps TRBD2 as D (6 bases). The CDR3 is made up of 15 amino acids. CDR1 is SGHTA, CDR2 FQGNSA, per germline. Trimming took 0 bases from V and 3 from J, leaving 11 bases between them. CDR3 sequence (DNA): TGTGCCAGCAGCTTAGCGGGAGGCTCCGAAGAGACCCAGTACTTC. Protein product: CASSLAGGSEETQYF.

This clonotype was detected a few times. V gene TRBV4-1 combines with J gene TRBJ2-5, with D uncertain. Trimming shortened V by 1 base and J by 2 bases, and 14 bases separated the two germline ends. The CDR3 is made up of 16 amino acids. Germline CDR1 MGHRA, CDR2 YSYEKL. The CDR3 DNA sequence: TGCGCCAGCAGCCAAGGGTCTTTGGGTGGGCAAGAGACCCAGTACTTC. Translating gives CASSQGSLGGQETQYF.

The chain employs TRBV7-3 and TRBJ1-1, with D tentatively TRBD1 (5 bases). The V and J ends lost 0 bases and 0 bases respectively, with 17 bases between them. Looked up from germline, CDR1 is SGHTA and CDR2 is FQGTGA. The CDR3 loop spans 18 amino acids. For the CDR3, the DNA is TGTGCCAGCAGCTTAACAGGGAGAGAGACAGAACTGAACACTGAAGCTTTCTTT. Its translation is CASSLTGRETELNTEAFF.

This clonotype was seen a few times. The rearrangement links TRBV4-1 to TRBJ2-7; D might be TRBD1 or TRBD2, each matching 6 bases. The germline CDR1 and CDR2 sequences are MGHRA and YSYEKL. Trimming removed 0 bases from V and 2 bases from J, with 11 bases in between. CDR3 length: 15 amino acids. CDR3 nucleotides: TGCGCCAGCAGCCAAGATTCGGGGGCCCCCTACGAGCAGTACTTC. Translating it yields CASSQDSGAPYEQYF.

This clonotype was seen a handful of times. The V and J genes are TRBV15 and TRBJ2-7; D not certain. Germline V gene sequence: CDR1 LNHNV, CDR2 YYDKDF (reference sequence). V gave up 0 bases and J gave up 3 bases, with 6 bases separating them. This CDR3 spans 13 amino acids. CDR3 coding DNA: TGTGCCACCAGCAGAGATAGGAGCTACGAGCAGTACTTC. Translating it yields CATSRDRSYEQYF.

The J gene is TRBJ2-3, the V gene TRBV7-2; the D is unclear. The germline V gene has CDR1 SGHTA and CDR2 FQGNSA. Trimming shortened V by 2 bases and J by 2 bases, and 11 bases separated the two germline ends. CDR3 length: 15 amino acids. CDR3 bases: TGTGCCAGCAGCTTAACCGGCAGGCTCACAGATACGCAGTATTTT. Its protein product is CASSLTGRLTDTQYF.

The rearrangement uses TRBV15 and TRBJ2-2; D is unclear. The CDR3 sequence is 15 residues long. Germline CDR1 reads LNHNV; CDR2 reads YYDKDF (reference sequence). The V and J ends lost 5 bases and 4 bases respectively, with 14 bases between them. For the CDR3, the DNA is TGTGCCACCAGCGCCCCAGAAACGGGCACCGGGGAGCTGTTTTTT. Its protein is CATSAPETGTGELFF. Supplemented by reference TRBV15 and TRBJ2-2, the full variable domain reads DAMVIQNPRYQVTQFGKPVTLSCSQTLNHNVMYWYQQKSSQAPKLLFHYYDKDFNNEADTPDNFQSRRPNTSFCFLDIRSPGLGDTAMYLCATSAPETGTGELFFGEGSRLTVL.